The clone carrying this TCR beta chain showed up many times. The data derive from a study of T cells in Graves' hyperthyroidism and ophthalmopathy. On the study more broadly: The authors collected peripheral blood at initial diagnosis, before any treatment.

RNA transcripts gave rise to amplified TCR beta CDR3 regions. The study used the HTBI primer set for a first-round RT-PCR of the TCR CDR3. A single record per CDR3 protein comes from TCRdb applying MiXCR to the multiplex PCR reads. The sample consists of a few hundred thousand distinct CDR3 sequences, about 18% of them appearing once. V gave up 4 bases and J gave up 1 base, with 28 bases separating them. This CDR3 has 20 residues. Germline CDR1 reads MDHEN; CDR2 reads SYDVKM. The rearrangement links TRBV28 to TRBJ1-1; weak D call: TRBD1 (5 bases). Sequencing was done on a sample of blood. This sequence was found in a woman between 18 and 30 years old with Graves' hyperthyroidism. CDR3 loop: CASSWDQSFEGREGNTEAFF. The DNA for the CDR3 is TGTGCCAGCAGTTGGGACCAGTCCTTCGAGGGCAGGGAGGGGAACACTGAAGCTTTCTTT.